This record covers a single T cell receptor beta chain. Libraries were prepared by immunoSEQ multiplex PCR; TCRdb keeps only in-frame clonotypes and omits some of them. The sample yields roughly 49,000 clones, roughly 90% seen once. The data derive from a study of T cell changes during pregnancy in multiple sclerosis. The V gene lost 5 bases and the J gene lost 0 bases, with 14 bases spanning the gap. The germline CDR1 and CDR2 sequences are LNHDA and SQIVND (reference sequence). The CDR3 contains 15 residues. The starting material was peripheral blood, obtained in the first trimester of pregnancy. The clonotype originates from a female donor in good health, enrolled as a control in a pregnancy study. This chain links TRBV19 with TRBJ2-7; perhaps TRBD2 as D (6 bases). The CDR3 nucleotides are TGTGCCAGTAGTCCCTCGGTCGGGAGCTCCTACGAGCAGTACTTC. It codes for CASSPSVGSSYEQYF.